The 19 T cell receptor beta chains presented below share a single source sample, sequenced in a study of tumor-infiltrating lymphocytes in localized non-small cell lung cancer. The method was immunoSEQ multiplex PCR; TCRdb's version includes in-frame clones alone and lacks a portion of them. The profile shows some 10,000 clones, approximately 64% of them singletons. The material sequenced was lung tumor tissue. These receptor sequences come from a human donor with non-small cell lung cancer.

This clone was counted between two and nine times. V and J are TRBV6-1 and TRBJ2-7; D gene uncertain. Trimming left V 4 bases short and J 2 bases short, with 9 bases between. The germline gives CDR1 MNHNS, CDR2 SASEGT. The CDR3 loop spans 13 amino acids. The CDR3 loop is CASSAAPAYEQYF. For the CDR3, the DNA is TGTGCCAGCAGTGCAGCCCCGGCCTACGAGCAGTACTTC.

The V and J genes are TRBV25-1 and TRBJ1-2; perhaps TRBD1 as D (5 bases). Per germline, CDR1 MGHDK and CDR2 SYGVNS. The CDR3 contains 13 residues. V lost 0 bases and J 8 bases, leaving 10 bases between the germline ends. CDR3 sequence reads: CASSEYQGGGYTF. The CDR3 bases are TGTGCCAGCAGTGAATATCAGGGAGGCGGCTACACCTTC.

This sequence joins TRBV15 and TRBJ1-5; D might be TRBD1 (5 bases). V lost 3 bases and J lost 2, with 23 bases in between. The CDR3 is 19 amino acids. Germline lookup yields CDR1 LNHNV and CDR2 YYDKDF (reference sequence). As DNA, the CDR3 is TGTGCCACCAGCAGCCACATAAGGCCTAGGGACTTGGGCAATCAGCCCCAGCATTTT. Translation gives CATSSHIRPRDLGNQPQHF.

In this sample, this clone turned up a few times. The chain carries TRBV29-1 and TRBJ2-6, with unresolved D. The V end lost 3 bases, the J end lost 1 base, and 4 bases lay between the germline ends. Germline CDR1 is SQVTM and CDR2 is ANQGSEA. This CDR3 is 13 amino acids long. In DNA form, the CDR3 reads TGCAGCGTTGACGGGTCTGGGGCCAACGTCCTGACTTTC. It codes for CSVDGSGANVLTF. The full variable domain, with the rest looked up from reference TRBV29-1 and TRBJ2-6, is SAVISQKPSRDICQRGTSLTIQCQVDSQVTMMFWYRQQPGQSLTLIATANQGSEATYESGFVIDKFPISRPNLTFSTLTVSNMSPEDSSIYLCSVDGSGANVLTFGAGSRLTVL.

This clone is medium-sized within its sample. This sequence joins TRBV5-4 and TRBJ2-3, with 10 bases lining up with TRBD2. The V gene end was trimmed by 1 base and the J gene end by 6 bases; junction bases not matched to a gene: 2. Germline-derived CDR1 and CDR2 are SGHNT and YYREEE (reference sequence). The CDR3 is 14 amino acids. CDR3 protein: CASSLTAGGDTQYF. The CDR3 nucleotides read TGTGCCAGCAGCTTGACAGCGGGGGGGGATACGCAGTATTTT.

This clone was observed a handful of times. The genes are TRBV14 and TRBJ1-4; no definite D call. This CDR3 region has 15 residues. Germline V gene data show CDR1 as SGHDN and CDR2 as FVKESK. The V end lost 4 bases, the J end lost 0 bases, and 9 bases lay between the germline ends. CDR3: CASSRVYATNEKLFF. CDR3 nucleotides: TGTGCCAGCAGCCGAGTGTATGCAACTAATGAAAAACTGTTTTTT.

The CDR3 region has the DNA TGTGCCACCAGCATGACTAGCGGTGTGTACAATGAGCAGTTCTTC. Translation: CATSMTSGVYNEQFF. The chain carries TRBV15 and TRBJ2-1; 9 bases map to TRBD2. J lost 4 bases, V lost 4 bases, and 5 bases had no gene match. This CDR3 contains 15 residues. Per germline, CDR1 LNHNV and CDR2 YYDKDF (reference sequence).

This clone was detected only a few times. The CDR3 sequence is CASSLVQGASTDTQYF. DNA of the CDR3: TGCGCCAGCAGCTTGGTCCAGGGGGCTAGCACAGATACGCAGTATTTT. This chain connects TRBV5-1 to TRBJ2-3; 8 bases align to TRBD1. Germline-derived CDR1 and CDR2 are SGHRS and YFSETQ. This CDR3 is 16 amino acids long. With 0 bases clipped from V and 0 bases from J, the junction kept 3 bases outside the gene matches.

In its sample, this clone was seen a few times. This chain connects TRBV2 to TRBJ2-5, with 8 bases lining up with TRBD1. The CDR3 runs to 13 residues. Germline lookup yields CDR1 SNHLY and CDR2 FYNNEI. V lost 7 bases, J lost 4 bases, and 5 bases stayed unmatched. The CDR3 DNA follows: TGTGCCAGCAAGGAACAGGGGGTAGAGACCCAGTACTTC. This encodes CASKEQGVETQYF.

This chain links TRBV5-6 with TRBJ1-4; tentative D call: TRBD1 (5 bases). V lost 2 bases, J lost 8 bases, and 13 bases lay in between. This CDR3 is built from 14 residues. The germline V gene has CDR1 SGHDT and CDR2 YYEEEE. CDR3 nucleotide sequence: TGTGCCAGCAGCTTACGCAGGGCTGGGGAAAAACTGTTTTTT. Its translation is CASSLRRAGEKLFF.

The chain joins TRBV6-5 to TRBJ1-1; 10 positions match TRBD1. Germline CDR1 MNHEY, CDR2 SVGAGI. Trimming took 2 bases from V and 4 from J; bases not matched to a gene: 4. CDR3 size: 15 residues. The CDR3 DNA reads as TGTGCCAGCAGTTACAGGGACAGGGGTGTCACTGAAGCTTTCTTT. Protein: CASSYRDRGVTEAFF.

By share, this clone ranks as medium-sized. This chain uses TRBV14 with TRBJ2-1, with D hard to call. The germline gives CDR1 SGHDN, CDR2 FVKESK. The CDR3 is 14 amino acids. V was shortened by 2 bases and J by 4 bases, with 9 bases between the two germline ends. Here the CDR3 DNA reads TGTGCCAGCAGCCAATTTGTAAGTTACAATGAGCAGTTCTTC. Protein sequence: CASSQFVSYNEQFF.

V gene TRBV7-8 combines with J gene TRBJ1-2; D not certain. From germline, CDR1 is SGHVS and CDR2 FQNEAQ. The CDR3 covers 15 residues. Trimming left V 1 base short and J 8 bases short, with 17 bases between. The CDR3, as DNA: TGTGCCAGCAGCTTAGATGAGGTTTCAGTTTGGGGCTACACCTTC. Its protein is CASSLDEVSVWGYTF.

The chain employs TRBV18 and TRBJ2-1; tentative D call: TRBD1 (7 bases). The V gene lost 5 bases and the J gene lost 5 bases, with 19 bases spanning the gap. The CDR3 spans 16 residues. The germline V gene encodes CDR1 KGHSH and CDR2 LQKENI. The DNA of the CDR3 is TGTGCCAGCTCAGGAGGGGCAGGGGGTTTAAACAATGAGCAGTTCTTC. Residues: CASSGGAGGLNNEQFF.

This clone appeared once. The V and J genes are TRBV29-1 and TRBJ2-5; tentatively, D is TRBD1 (7 bases). V lost 3 bases, J lost 2 bases, and 13 bases lay in between. CDR3 length: 14 residues. Germline loops: CDR1 SQVTM, CDR2 ANQGSEA. CDR3 DNA: TGCAGCGTTGATGCGGGACAGAATCAAGAGACCCAGTACTTC. It translates to CSVDAGQNQETQYF.

The V and J genes are TRBV2 and TRBJ2-7, with 9 bases identical to TRBD1. The trim removed 4 bases at V and 2 bases at J, leaving 6 bases unmatched. The CDR3 extends over 15 amino acids. From germline, CDR1 is SNHLY and CDR2 FYNNEI. CDR3 amino acids: CASSVMGQGTYEQYF. In DNA, the CDR3 is TGTGCCAGCAGTGTTATGGGACAGGGAACCTACGAGCAGTACTTC.

The CDR3 region has the DNA TGTGCCAGTAGTATAGGGGACGGCTACAATGAGCAGTTCTTC. This codes for CASSIGDGYNEQFF. The gene calls are TRBV19 and TRBJ2-1; D may be TRBD1 or TRBD2 (5 bases each). Trimming took 1 base from V and 3 from J, leaving 7 bases between them. Germline V gene lookup returns CDR1 LNHDA and CDR2 SQIVND (reference sequence). The CDR3 is made up of 14 amino acids.

The rearrangement joins TRBV5-4 to TRBJ2-5; 12 bases are shared with TRBD2. The V and J ends lost 4 bases and 2 bases, in that order; junction bases with no gene match: 3. CDR3 length: 15 amino acids. Germline CDR1 SGHNT, CDR2 YYREEE (reference sequence). CDR3 sequence: CASSHGLAGQETQYF. The CDR3 nucleotides are TGTGCCAGCAGCCACGGACTAGCGGGGCAAGAGACCCAGTACTTC.

The chain joins TRBV18 to TRBJ2-3; D is possibly TRBD2 (5 bases). The CDR3 length is 16 residues. In germline, CDR1 is KGHSH, CDR2 LQKENI. V was pared by 5 bases and J by 1 base, with 16 bases between. Here the CDR3 DNA reads TGTGCCAGCTCATCCCGTATTGAGGGCGGCACAGATACGCAGTATTTT. This codes for CASSSRIEGGTDTQYF.